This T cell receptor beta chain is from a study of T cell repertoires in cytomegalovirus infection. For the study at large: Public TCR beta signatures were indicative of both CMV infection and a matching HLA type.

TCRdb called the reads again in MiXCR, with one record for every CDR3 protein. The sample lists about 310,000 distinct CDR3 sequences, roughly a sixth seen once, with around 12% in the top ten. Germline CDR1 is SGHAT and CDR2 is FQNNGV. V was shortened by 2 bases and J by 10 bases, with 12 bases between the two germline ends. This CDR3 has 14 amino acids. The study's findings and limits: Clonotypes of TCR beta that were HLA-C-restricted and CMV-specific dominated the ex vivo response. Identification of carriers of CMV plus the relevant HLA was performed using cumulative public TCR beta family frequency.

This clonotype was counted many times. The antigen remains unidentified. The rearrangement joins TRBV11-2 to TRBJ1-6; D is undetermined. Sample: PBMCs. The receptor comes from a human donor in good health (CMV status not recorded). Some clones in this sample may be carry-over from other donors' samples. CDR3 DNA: TGTGCCAGCAGCTTAAGTTACGACGGGTCACCCCTCCACTTT. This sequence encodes CASSLSYDGSPLHF.